The source of this TCR beta chain is a study of cytomegalovirus exposure and HLA in healthy donors. Study as a whole: Of all 400 or so donors who were genotyped, 81% belonged to the Caucasian-associated ancestry cluster.

Only a few counts were recorded for this clone. No antigen is known for it. The germline CDR1 and CDR2 sequences are SGHTA and FQGTGA. This CDR3 is built from 15 residues. J gave up 3 bases and V 5 bases, and 3 bases lay outside the gene matches. Findings and caveats of the study: There were three CMV-associated chains whose specificity for CMV antigens was confirmed in vitro. Among the most significant clusters, several appeared linked to common viral pathogens in a later analysis. The study recorded 164 TCR beta chains that were cytomegalovirus-associated.

This PCR relied on a set of 60 Vbeta primers and 13 Jbeta primers. Clones were sequenced by immunoSEQ multiplex PCR, and TCRdb holds only the in-frame ones, with some missing. The table lists around 130,000 clones, more than 8% of them singletons. The receptor was isolated from a man in his forties in good health and CMV-seronegative. The J gene is TRBJ2-3, the V gene TRBV7-3, with TRBD1 identical over 12 bases. The sequenced material came from PBMCs. This CDR3 reads CASSGGQGATDTQYF. CDR3 bases: TGTGCCAGCAGCGGGGGACAGGGGGCGACAGATACGCAGTATTTT. Full variable domain (remainder filled in from reference TRBV7-3 and TRBJ2-3): GAGVSQTPSNKVTEKGKYVELRCDPISGHTALYWYRQSLGQGPEFLIYFQGTGAADDSGLPNDRFFAVRPEGSVSTLKIQRTERGDSAVYLCASSGGQGATDTQYFGPGTRLTVL.